This T cell receptor beta chain was sequenced in a study of T cells in Graves' hyperthyroidism and ophthalmopathy. Whole-study context: Initial diagnosis, before any treatment, was when peripheral blood was collected.

In patients aged 18 to 65, hyperthyroidism was newly diagnosed, with duration under 2 months. Investigators excluded patients with uncontrolled infection, other autoimmune disease, pregnancy or lactation. Fresh peripheral blood, approximately 10 ml, yielded the PBMCs. The germline CDR1 and CDR2 sequences are DFQATT and SNEGSKA (reference sequence). There are 16 residues in the CDR3. V was clipped by 3 bases and J by 3 bases, with 20 bases between them. TCR beta CDR3 regions were amplified from RNA. An initial round of RT-PCR targeting the TCR CDR3 relied on the HTBI primer set. TCRdb reprocessed the multiplex PCR reads with MiXCR, giving one entry per CDR3 protein. Of 600,000 to 900,000 distinct CDR3 sequences in the sample, about a sixth are singletons; the top ten hold roughly 8%.

Sample: blood. The V gene is TRBV20-1, the J gene TRBJ1-2; D is possibly TRBD1 (6 bases). The receptor was isolated from a man between 18 and 29 years old with Graves' hyperthyroidism. CDR3 nucleotide sequence: TGCAGTGCTAGCTACATTAGAGGGAGACAGGACTATGGCTACACCTTC. This translates into CSASYIRGRQDYGYTF.